The rows below give T cell receptor beta chains drawn from one sample of a study of cytomegalovirus exposure and HLA in healthy donors. Method: immunoSEQ multiplex PCR; TCRdb's copy keeps in-frame clones and lacks some. The sample table includes 40,000 to 50,000 clones. Sequenced sample: PBMCs. These receptors were taken from a woman aged 40-49 years in good health and CMV-seronegative. The CDR3 runs from the conserved cysteine through the conserved F or W. The D gene is left open where the match is weak.

cdr3_length	j_call	v_call	d_call	cdr3_aa	cdr3_nt
10	TRBJ2-1	TRBV29-1	-	CSVDSGLQFF	TGCAGCGTTGATTCGGGACTGCAGTTCTTC
14	TRBJ2-7	TRBV28	TRBD1	CASSSGGPIYEQYF	TGTGCCAGCAGTTCAGGGGGACCAATCTACGAGCAGTACTTC
15	TRBJ2-5	TRBV9	TRBD1	CASSVAGGEVETQYF	TGTGCCAGCAGCGTGGCAGGGGGCGAGGTTGAGACCCAGTACTTC
9	TRBJ1-4	TRBV6-5	-	CASTDRSVF	TGTGCCAGCACTGACAGGTCCGTTTTT
16	TRBJ2-7	TRBV4-3	TRBD2	CASSQSTSGGTYEQYF	TGCGCCAGCAGCCAGTCGACTAGCGGGGGAACCTACGAGCAGTACTTC
17	TRBJ2-7	TRBV11-2	TRBD2	CASSSSSPGLALTGQYF	TGTGCCAGCAGCTCCAGCTCTCCGGGACTAGCGTTAACAGGGCAGTACTTC
14	TRBJ2-7	TRBV28	-	CASKSAGIVYEQYF	TGTGCCAGCAAGTCAGCAGGTATCGTCTACGAGCAGTACTTC
14	TRBJ2-7	TRBV7-2	-	CASSARSQGYEQYF	TGTGCCAGCAGCGCCCGGTCCCAGGGCTACGAGCAGTACTTC
17	TRBJ2-7	TRBV9	TRBD2	CASSVTSGEASPYEQYF	TGTGCCAGCAGCGTTACTAGCGGAGAGGCCTCCCCCTACGAGCAGTACTTC
16	TRBJ2-5	TRBV28	-	CASSVDRDSTFGTQYF	TGTGCCAGCAGTGTCGACCGGGACTCCACCTTCGGGACCCAGTACTTC
16	TRBJ2-7	TRBV6-5	-	CASSYSVAGSSYEQYF	TGTGCCAGCAGTTACTCGGTCGCGGGGAGCTCCTACGAGCAGTACTTC
13	TRBJ1-2	TRBV27	TRBD1	CASSATGDYGYTF	TGTGCCAGCAGTGCGACAGGGGACTATGGCTACACCTTC
16	TRBJ2-7	TRBV9	-	CASSVEGGPASHEQYF	TGTGCCAGCAGCGTCGAAGGAGGACCCGCTTCCCACGAGCAGTACTTC
12	TRBJ1-2	TRBV7-9	-	CASSLENYGYTF	TGTGCCAGCAGCCTGGAGAACTATGGCTACACCTTC
16	TRBJ2-1	TRBV7-2	TRBD2	CASTGFSGSTYNEQFF	TGTGCCAGCACGGGGTTTAGCGGGAGCACCTACAATGAGCAGTTCTTC
14	TRBJ1-2	TRBV4-2	TRBD1	CASSQPDRAYGYTF	TGTGCCAGCAGCCAACCCGACAGGGCCTATGGCTACACCTTC
13	TRBJ1-1	TRBV4-2	-	CASSQELQAEAFF	TGTGCCAGCAGCCAGGAACTACAGGCTGAAGCTTTCTTT
15	TRBJ1-2	TRBV4-3	TRBD1	CASSQEIGTGWGYTF	TGCGCCAGCAGCCAAGAGATCGGGACAGGGTGGGGCTACACCTTC
15	TRBJ1-5	TRBV7-9	-	CASSLVGPGAQPQHF	TGTGCCAGCAGCTTAGTAGGTCCAGGGGCTCAGCCCCAGCATTTT
16	TRBJ2-5	TRBV28	TRBD1	CASSDRGQGARETQYF	TGTGCCAGCAGTGATAGGGGACAGGGGGCAAGAGAGACCCAGTACTTC
16	TRBJ1-1	TRBV2	TRBD1	CASSHDRVRANTEAFF	TGTGCCAGCAGCCACGACAGGGTTAGGGCGAACACTGAAGCTTTCTTT
16	TRBJ2-1	TRBV30	-	CAWSDGNRARYNEQFF	TGTGCCTGGAGTGATGGGAACAGGGCAAGGTACAATGAGCAGTTCTTC
14	TRBJ2-7	TRBV6-5	TRBD1	CASSYGQGAYEQYF	TGTGCCAGCAGTTACGGGCAGGGGGCCTACGAGCAGTACTTC
13	TRBJ1-1	TRBV7-9	-	CASSFRGGFEAFF	TGTGCCAGCAGCTTTCGAGGAGGGTTTGAAGCTTTCTTT
13	TRBJ1-2	TRBV7-3	TRBD1	CASSAQGDYGYTF	TGTGCCAGCAGCGCACAGGGGGACTATGGCTACACCTTC
15	TRBJ2-3	TRBV29-1	TRBD1	CSVVAGTETTDTQYF	TGCAGCGTTGTCGCCGGGACAGAGACCACAGATACGCAGTATTTT
13	TRBJ2-7	TRBV5-1	-	CASSQTNSYEQYF	TGCGCCAGCAGCCAGACAAATTCCTACGAGCAGTACTTC
16	TRBJ2-3	TRBV6-5	TRBD2	CASSYLLAGDADTQYF	TGTGCCAGCAGTTACCTTCTAGCGGGAGACGCAGATACGCAGTATTTT
14	TRBJ2-1	TRBV5-6	TRBD2	CAITSGSSDNEQFF	TGTGCCATCACTAGCGGGAGCTCCGACAATGAGCAGTTCTTC
15	TRBJ1-5	TRBV6-5	TRBD1	CASSSYQGAHQPQHF	TGTGCCAGCAGTTCGTATCAGGGGGCTCATCAGCCCCAGCATTTT
14	TRBJ2-2	TRBV18	-	CASSPPGGTGELFF	TGTGCCAGCTCACCTCCCGGGGGCACCGGGGAGCTGTTTTTT